The 5 T cell receptor beta chains given below trace back to one sample, sequenced in a study of blood T cells in healthy people across ages. A second roughly 6 to 11 cycle PCR used barcoded and J-beta primers. MiXCR was run by TCRdb on the 5' RACE reads, yielding one entry per CDR3 protein. The repertoire holds over a million distinct CDR3 sequences, with approximately 60% as singletons. Sequenced input: blood. All receptors derive from a man aged 18 to 29 in good health.

The chain combines TRBV6-2 or TRBV6-3 with TRBJ2-3; TRBD2 matches 10 bases. Germline V gene data show CDR1 as MNHEY and CDR2 as SVGEGT. The length of the CDR3 is 19 residues. The V and J ends lost 5 bases and 5 bases, in that order; junction bases with no gene match: 19. The DNA of the CDR3 is TGTGCCAGCAGTCTAGGCCCCAAAACAAGCGGGGGGGGAGAAGATACGCAGTATTTT. This gives the protein CASSLGPKTSGGGEDTQYF.

The CDR3 reads CASSWDLTSGGEWETQYF. The DNA of the CDR3 is TGTGCCAGCAGTTGGGACCTGACTAGCGGCGGCGAGTGGGAGACCCAGTACTTC. The chain joins TRBV6-2 or TRBV6-3 to TRBJ2-5; 9 bases map to TRBD2. Germline-derived CDR1 and CDR2 are MNHEY and SVGEGT. Unmatched junction bases numbered 17, after V lost 4 bases and J lost 5 bases. This CDR3 comprises 18 residues.

The rearrangement joins TRBV10-2 to TRBJ2-1, with D perhaps matching TRBD2 (7 bases). The CDR3 is 19 amino acids. Trimming took 5 bases from V and 7 from J, leaving 30 bases between them. CDR1 and CDR2 (germline): WSHSY, SAAADI. CDR3 residues: CASSFRGGMERDGTNEQFF. In DNA, the CDR3 is TGCGCCAGCAGTTTCAGGGGAGGGATGGAGCGGGATGGCACGAATGAGCAGTTCTTC.

This clonotype was seen a few times. The V call is TRBV6-1, the J call TRBJ2-5; TRBD2 agrees at 10 bases. V gave up 3 bases and J gave up 5 bases; unmatched junction bases: 6. This CDR3 spans 15 amino acids. Germline V gene sequence: CDR1 MNHNS, CDR2 SASEGT. CDR3 in DNA: TGTGCCAGCAGTGACTCTAGCGGGGGAGCGGAGACCCAGTACTTC. It codes for CASSDSSGGAETQYF.

The V and J genes are TRBV12-3 or TRBV12-4 and TRBJ2-7, with unresolved D. The CDR3 is 14 residues long. The germline V and J ends were trimmed by 3 bases and 0 bases, with 9 bases remaining between them. The CDR3 loop reads CASSFGISSYEQYF. Written as DNA, the CDR3 is TGTGCCAGCAGTTTTGGGATATCCTCCTACGAGCAGTACTTC.